This T cell receptor beta chain was observed in a study of T cell changes during pregnancy in multiple sclerosis. Sequenced by immunoSEQ multiplex PCR; TCRdb stores in-frame clones only, minus some. The sample includes roughly 110,000 clones, roughly 90% of them seen just once. V was shortened by 4 bases and J by 5 bases, with 12 bases between the two germline ends. CDR3 length: 14 residues. Germline CDR1 reads MNHEY; CDR2 reads SVGAGI. The sequence was collected from a female donor with multiple sclerosis, enrolled in a pregnancy study. J is TRBJ2-1 and V is TRBV6-5; perhaps TRBD2 as D (6 bases). Material: peripheral blood, obtained in the third trimester of pregnancy. The CDR3 protein is CASSSHGGNNEQFF. The CDR3 bases are TGTGCCAGCAGTTCTCACGGCGGGAACAATGAGCAGTTCTTC.